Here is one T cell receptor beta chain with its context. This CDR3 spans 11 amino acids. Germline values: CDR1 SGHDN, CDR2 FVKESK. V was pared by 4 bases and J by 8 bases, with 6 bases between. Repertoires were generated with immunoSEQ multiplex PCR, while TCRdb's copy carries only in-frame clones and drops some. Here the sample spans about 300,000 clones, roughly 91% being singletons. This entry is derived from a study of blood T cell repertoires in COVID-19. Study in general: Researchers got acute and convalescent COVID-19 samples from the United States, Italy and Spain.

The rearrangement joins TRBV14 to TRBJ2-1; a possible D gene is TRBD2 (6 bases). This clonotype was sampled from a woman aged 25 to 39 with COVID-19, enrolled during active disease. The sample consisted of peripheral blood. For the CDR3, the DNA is TGTGCCAGCAGCCCTAGCGATGAGCAGTTCTTC. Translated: CASSPSDEQFF.